This T cell receptor (beta chain) was recovered during a study of cytomegalovirus exposure and HLA in healthy donors. Sequencing was performed with immunoSEQ multiplex PCR; in TCRdb, only in-frame clones are kept and a portion is missing. The table shows about 140,000 clones, with roughly 86% occurring only once. The receptor's source is a woman aged 25 to 39 in good health and CMV-seronegative. The sample taken for sequencing was PBMCs.

CDR3 in amino acids: CASSLFPGQGYYEQYF. In DNA, the CDR3 is TGCGCCAGCAGCTTGTTCCCGGGACAGGGATACTACGAGCAGTACTTC. This chain uses TRBV5-1 with TRBJ2-7; 9 nucleotides align to TRBD1. V lost 1 base and J lost 3; bases outside the gene matches: 8. Germline CDR1 reads SGHRS; CDR2 reads YFSETQ. The CDR3 totals 16 residues.